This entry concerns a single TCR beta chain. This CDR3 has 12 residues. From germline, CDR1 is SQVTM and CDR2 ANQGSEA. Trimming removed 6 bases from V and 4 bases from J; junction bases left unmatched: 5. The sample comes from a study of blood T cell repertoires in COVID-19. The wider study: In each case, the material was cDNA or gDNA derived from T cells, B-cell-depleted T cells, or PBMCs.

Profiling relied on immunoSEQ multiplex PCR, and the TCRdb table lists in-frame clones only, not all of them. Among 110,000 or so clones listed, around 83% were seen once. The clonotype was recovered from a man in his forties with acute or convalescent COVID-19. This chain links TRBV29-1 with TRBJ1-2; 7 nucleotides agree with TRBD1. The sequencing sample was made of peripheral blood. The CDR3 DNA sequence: TGCAGCGTGACAGGGTCAGCCTATGGCTACACCTTC. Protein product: CSVTGSAYGYTF.